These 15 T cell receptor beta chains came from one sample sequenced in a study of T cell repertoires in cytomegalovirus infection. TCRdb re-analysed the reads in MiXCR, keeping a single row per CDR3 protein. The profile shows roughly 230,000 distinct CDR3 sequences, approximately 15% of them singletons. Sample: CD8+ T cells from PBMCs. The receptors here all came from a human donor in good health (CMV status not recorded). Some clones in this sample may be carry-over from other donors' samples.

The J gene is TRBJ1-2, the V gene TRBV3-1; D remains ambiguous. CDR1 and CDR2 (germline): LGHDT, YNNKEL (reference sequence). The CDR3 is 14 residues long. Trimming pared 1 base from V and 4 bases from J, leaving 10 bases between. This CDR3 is CASSQVRNFYGYTF. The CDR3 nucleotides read TGTGCCAGCAGCCAAGTACGCAATTTCTATGGCTACACCTTC. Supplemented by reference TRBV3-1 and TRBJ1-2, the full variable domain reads DTAVSQTPKYLVTQMGNDKSIKCEQNLGHDTMYWYKQDSKKFLKIMFSYNNKELIINETVPNRFSPKSPDKAHLNLHINSLELGDSAVYFCASSQVRNFYGYTFGSGTRLTVV.

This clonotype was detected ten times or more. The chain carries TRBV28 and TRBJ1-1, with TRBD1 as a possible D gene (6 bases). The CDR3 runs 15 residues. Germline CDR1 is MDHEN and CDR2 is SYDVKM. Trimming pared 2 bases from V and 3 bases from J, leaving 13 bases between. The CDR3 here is CASSLPAGAYTEAFF. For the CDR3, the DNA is TGTGCCAGCAGTTTACCCGCAGGGGCGTACACTGAAGCTTTCTTT.

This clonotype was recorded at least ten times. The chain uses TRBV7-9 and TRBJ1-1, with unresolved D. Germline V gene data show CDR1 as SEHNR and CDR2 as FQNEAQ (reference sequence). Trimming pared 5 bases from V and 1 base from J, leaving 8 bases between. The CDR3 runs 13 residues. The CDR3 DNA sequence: TGTGCCAGCAGCCCAGTATCGAACACTGAAGCTTTCTTT. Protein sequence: CASSPVSNTEAFF.

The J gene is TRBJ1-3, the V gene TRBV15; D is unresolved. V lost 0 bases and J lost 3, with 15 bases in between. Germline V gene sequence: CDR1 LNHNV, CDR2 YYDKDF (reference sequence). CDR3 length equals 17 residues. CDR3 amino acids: CATSRESIPWSGNTIYF. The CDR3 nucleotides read TGTGCCACCAGCAGAGAGTCGATTCCGTGGAGTGGAAACACCATATATTTT.

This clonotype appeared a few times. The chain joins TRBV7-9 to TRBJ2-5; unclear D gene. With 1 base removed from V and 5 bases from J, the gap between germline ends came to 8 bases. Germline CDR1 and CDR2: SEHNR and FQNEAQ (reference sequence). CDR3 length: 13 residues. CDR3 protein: CASSLGVRETQYF. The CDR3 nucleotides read TGTGCCAGCAGCTTAGGCGTCAGGGAGACCCAGTACTTC.

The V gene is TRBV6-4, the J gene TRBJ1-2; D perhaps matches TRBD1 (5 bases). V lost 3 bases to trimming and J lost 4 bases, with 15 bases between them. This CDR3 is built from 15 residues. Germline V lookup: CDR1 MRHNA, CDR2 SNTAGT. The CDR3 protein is CASSEGVGDSYGYTF. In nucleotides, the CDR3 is TGTGCCAGCAGTGAAGGTGTAGGGGATTCCTATGGCTACACCTTC.

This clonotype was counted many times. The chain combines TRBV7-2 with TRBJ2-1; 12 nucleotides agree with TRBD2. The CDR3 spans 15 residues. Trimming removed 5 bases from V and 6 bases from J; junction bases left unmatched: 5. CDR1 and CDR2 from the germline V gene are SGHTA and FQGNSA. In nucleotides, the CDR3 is TGTGCCAGCAGCCCCCAACTAGCGGGGGGCAATGAGCAGTTCTTC. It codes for CASSPQLAGGNEQFF.

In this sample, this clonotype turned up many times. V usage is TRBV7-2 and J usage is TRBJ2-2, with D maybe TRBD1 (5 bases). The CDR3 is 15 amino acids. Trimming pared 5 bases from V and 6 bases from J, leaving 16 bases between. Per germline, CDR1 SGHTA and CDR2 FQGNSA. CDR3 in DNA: TGTGCCAGCAGCCCTTTCAAGGGGCACGCCGGGGAGCTGTTTTTT. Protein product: CASSPFKGHAGELFF.

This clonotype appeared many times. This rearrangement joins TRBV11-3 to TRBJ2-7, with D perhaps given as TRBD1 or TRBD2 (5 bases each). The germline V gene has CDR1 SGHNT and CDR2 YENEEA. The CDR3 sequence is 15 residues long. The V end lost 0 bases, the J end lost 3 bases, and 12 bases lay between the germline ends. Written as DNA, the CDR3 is TGTGCCAGCAGCTTAGATCCGGGGCCCAACTACGAGCAGTACTTC. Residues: CASSLDPGPNYEQYF.

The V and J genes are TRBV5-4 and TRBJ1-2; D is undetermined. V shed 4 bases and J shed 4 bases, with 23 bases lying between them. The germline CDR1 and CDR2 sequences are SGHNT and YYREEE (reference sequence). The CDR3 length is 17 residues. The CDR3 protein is CASSPTWEFAVSYGYTF. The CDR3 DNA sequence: TGTGCCAGCAGCCCGACCTGGGAATTTGCGGTGTCCTATGGCTACACCTTC.

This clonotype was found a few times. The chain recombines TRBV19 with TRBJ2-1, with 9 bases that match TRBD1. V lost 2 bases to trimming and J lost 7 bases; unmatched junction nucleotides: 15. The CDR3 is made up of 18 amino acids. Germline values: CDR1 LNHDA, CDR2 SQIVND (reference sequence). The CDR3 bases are TGTGCCAGTAGTATATCCATCTCCGGGACAGGGCAATGGAATGAGCAGTTCTTC. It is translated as CASSISISGTGQWNEQFF. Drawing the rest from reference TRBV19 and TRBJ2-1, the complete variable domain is DGGITQSPKYLFRKEGQNVTLSCEQNLNHDAMYWYRQDPGQGLRLIYYSQIVNDFQKGDIAEGYSVSREKKESFPLTVTSAQKNPTAFYLCASSISISGTGQWNEQFFGPGTRLTVL.

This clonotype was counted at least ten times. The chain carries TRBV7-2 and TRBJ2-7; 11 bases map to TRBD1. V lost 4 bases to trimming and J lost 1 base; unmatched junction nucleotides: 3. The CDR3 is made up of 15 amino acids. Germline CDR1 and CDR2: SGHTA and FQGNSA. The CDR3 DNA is TGTGCCAGCAGCTACGGGACAGGGGGTTCCTACGAGCAGTACTTC. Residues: CASSYGTGGSYEQYF. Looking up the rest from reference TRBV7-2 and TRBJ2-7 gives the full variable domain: GAGVSQSPSNKVTEKGKDVELRCDPISGHTALYWYRQSLGQGLEFLIYFQGNSAPDKSGLPSDRFSAERTGGSVSTLTIQRTQQEDSAVYLCASSYGTGGSYEQYFGPGTRLTVT.

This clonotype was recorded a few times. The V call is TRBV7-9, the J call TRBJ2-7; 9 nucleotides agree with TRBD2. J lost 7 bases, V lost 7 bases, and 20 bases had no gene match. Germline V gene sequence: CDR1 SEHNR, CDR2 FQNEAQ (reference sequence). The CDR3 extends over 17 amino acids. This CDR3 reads CASTDPTSGGPLMEQYF. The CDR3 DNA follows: TGTGCCAGCACCGACCCCACCAGCGGGGGGCCTCTTATGGAGCAGTACTTC.

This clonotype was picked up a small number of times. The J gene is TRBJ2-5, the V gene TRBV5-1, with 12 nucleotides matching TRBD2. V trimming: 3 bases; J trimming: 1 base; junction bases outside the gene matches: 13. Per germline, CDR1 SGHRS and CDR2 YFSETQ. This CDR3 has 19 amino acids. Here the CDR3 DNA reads TGCGCCAGCAGCTCCTCTAGCGGGGGGGAGCCAGCGGTCCAAGAGACCCAGTACTTC. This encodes CASSSSSGGEPAVQETQYF.

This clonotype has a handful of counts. This CDR3 is CASSPTGTGNEQFF. In DNA form, the CDR3 reads TGTGCCAGCAGTCCGACAGGGACAGGCAATGAGCAGTTCTTC. The chain combines TRBV28 with TRBJ2-1; 8 nucleotides align to TRBD1. The CDR3 runs to 14 residues. Per germline, CDR1 MDHEN and CDR2 SYDVKM. V lost 5 bases and J lost 6; bases outside the gene matches: 6.